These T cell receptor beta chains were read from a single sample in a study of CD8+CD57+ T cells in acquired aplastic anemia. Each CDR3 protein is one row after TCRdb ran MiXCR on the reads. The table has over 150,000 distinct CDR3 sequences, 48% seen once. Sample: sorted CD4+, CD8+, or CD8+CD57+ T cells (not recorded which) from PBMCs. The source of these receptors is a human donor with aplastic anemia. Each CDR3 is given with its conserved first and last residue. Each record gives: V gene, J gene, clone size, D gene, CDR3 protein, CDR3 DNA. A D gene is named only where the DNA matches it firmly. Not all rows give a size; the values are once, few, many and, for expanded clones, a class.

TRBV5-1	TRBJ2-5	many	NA	CASSLAQGSETQYF	TGCGCCAGCAGCTTGGCACAGGGATCAGAGACCCAGTACTTC
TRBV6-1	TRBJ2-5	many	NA	CASSETPGTSGTQYF	TGTGCCAGCAGTGAGACCCCGGGGACATCGGGGACCCAGTACTTC
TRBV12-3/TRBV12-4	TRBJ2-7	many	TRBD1	CASTPTGANYEQYF	TGTGCCAGCACCCCGACAGGGGCTAACTACGAGCAGTACTTC
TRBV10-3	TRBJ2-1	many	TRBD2	CAISEALQLRGGRNEQFF	TGTGCCATCAGTGAGGCGCTCCAGCTGCGGGGGGGCAGGAATGAGCAGTTCTTC
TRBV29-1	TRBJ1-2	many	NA	CSVAGGNGYTF	TGCAGCGTTGCGGGGGGAAATGGCTACACCTTC
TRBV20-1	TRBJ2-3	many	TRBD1	CSAPLGQTNTDTQYF	TGCAGTGCACCCTTGGGACAGACGAACACAGATACGCAGTATTTT
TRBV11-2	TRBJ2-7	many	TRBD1	CASSPDRGHYEQYF	TGTGCCAGCAGCCCGGACAGGGGGCATTACGAGCAGTACTTC
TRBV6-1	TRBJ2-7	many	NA	CASSEWGEETYEQYF	TGTGCCAGCAGTGAATGGGGGGAGGAAACCTACGAGCAGTACTTC
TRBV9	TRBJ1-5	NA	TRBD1	CASSGQGDQPQHF	TGTGCCAGCAGCGGACAGGGAGATCAGCCCCAGCATTTT
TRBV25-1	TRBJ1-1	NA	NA	CASTVPGGGTEAFF	TGTGCCAGCACCGTTCCCGGGGGAGGCACTGAAGCTTTCTTT
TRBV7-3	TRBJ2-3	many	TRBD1	CASSPSQGPDTQYF	TGTGCCAGCAGCCCATCACAGGGGCCAGATACGCAGTATTTT
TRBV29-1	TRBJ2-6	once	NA	CSVTANSGANVLTF	TGCAGCGTTACCGCCAACTCTGGGGCCAACGTCCTGACTTTC
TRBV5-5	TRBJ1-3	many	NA	CASSYGGSSGNTIYF	TGTGCCAGCAGTTATGGGGGAAGCTCTGGAAACACCATATATTTT
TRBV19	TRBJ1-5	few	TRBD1	CASSSWTGGVQPQHF	TGTGCCAGTAGTTCTTGGACAGGGGGCGTTCAGCCCCAGCATTTT
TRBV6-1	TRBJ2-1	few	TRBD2	CASRGPGLAGSYNEQFF	TGTGCCAGCAGAGGACCGGGACTAGCGGGTAGCTACAATGAGCAGTTCTTC
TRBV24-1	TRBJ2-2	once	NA	CATSEKGGGVTWELFF	TGTGCCACCAGTGAAAAGGGTGGAGGGGTTACCTGGGAGCTGTTTTTT
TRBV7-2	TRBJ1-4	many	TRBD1	CASSERTGSEKLFF	TGTGCCAGCAGCGAAAGGACAGGGAGTGAAAAACTGTTTTTT
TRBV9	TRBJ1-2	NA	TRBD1	CASSVVGQGGYTF	TGTGCCAGCAGCGTAGTGGGACAGGGTGGCTACACCTTC
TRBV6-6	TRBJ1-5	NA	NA	CASSYSRGNQPQHF	TGTGCCAGCAGTTACTCTCGCGGAAATCAGCCCCAGCATTTT
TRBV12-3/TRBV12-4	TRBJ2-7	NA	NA	CASTTTAREQYF	TGTGCCAGCACTACCACGGCGAGGGAGCAGTACTTC
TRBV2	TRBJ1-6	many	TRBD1	CASSEFQGARSPLHF	TGTGCCAGCAGTGAATTTCAGGGGGCCAGATCACCCCTCCACTTT
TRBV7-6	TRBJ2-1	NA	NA	CASSPLMVQGRWNEQFF	TGTGCTAGCAGCCCGCTGATGGTTCAGGGGAGGTGGAATGAGCAGTTCTTC
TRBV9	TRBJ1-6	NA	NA	CASSVADFGNSPLHF	TGTGCCAGCAGCGTAGCGGACTTTGGTAATTCACCCCTCCACTTT
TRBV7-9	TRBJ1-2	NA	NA	CASSSDGLYGYTF	TGTGCCAGCAGCTCGGACGGACTATATGGCTACACCTTC
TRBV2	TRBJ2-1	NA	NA	CASREGNEQFF	TGTGCCAGCAGGGAGGGGAATGAGCAGTTCTTC
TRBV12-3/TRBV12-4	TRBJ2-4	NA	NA	CASSLRLAAKAKNIRYF	TGTGCCAGCAGTTTACGGCTAGCCGCTAAAGCCAAAAACATTCGGTACTTC
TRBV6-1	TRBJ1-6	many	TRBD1	CASSPTGLYNSPLHF	TGTGCCAGCAGCCCGACAGGGCTCTATAATTCACCCCTCCACTTT
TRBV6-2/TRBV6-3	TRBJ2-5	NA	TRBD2	CASQRTSGGAETQYF	TGTGCCAGTCAAAGGACTAGCGGGGGGGCGGAGACCCAGTACTTC
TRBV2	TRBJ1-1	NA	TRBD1	CASRVGQGLSEAFF	TGTGCCAGCAGAGTGGGACAGGGTTTGTCTGAAGCTTTCTTT
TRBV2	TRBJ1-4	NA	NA	CASSPPWSLPGEKLFF	TGTGCCAGCAGTCCCCCTTGGTCCCTCCCAGGTGAAAAACTGTTTTTT
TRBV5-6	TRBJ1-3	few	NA	CASSLGGASGNTIYF	TGTGCCAGCAGCTTGGGTGGGGCCTCTGGAAACACCATATATTTT
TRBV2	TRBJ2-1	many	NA	CASSEWLAPNEQFF	TGTGCCAGTAGTGAGTGGCTGGCTCCCAATGAGCAGTTCTTC